This T cell receptor beta chain originates from a study of cytomegalovirus exposure and HLA in healthy donors. About the research overall: Earlier findings included about 120 million unique TCR beta sequences obtained from 150 million to 200 million T cells. Of the donors genotyped, approximately 400 in all, over 80% fell in the Caucasian-associated ancestry cluster.

CDR1 is LNHNV, CDR2 YYDKDF, per germline (reference sequence). V lost 7 bases, J lost 8 bases, and 17 bases lay in between. The CDR3 length is 14 residues. Study outcomes and limitations: Later findings reportedly placed an Asian-associated ancestry cluster below the approximately 650-donor mean for N-insertions. Analyzed later, association rates of TCRs varied across HLA loci, with DRB1 most and HLA-C fewest.

60 Vbeta and 13 Jbeta primers were used in PCR. Generated by immunoSEQ multiplex PCR, the TCRdb table keeps only in-frame clones and is missing some. The sample holds under 200,000 clones, 84% seen once. Turning to this clone: The target antigen is unknown.

Sequencing used PBMCs. The TCR comes from a man aged 50 to 60 in good health and CMV-seropositive. The rearrangement links TRBV15 to TRBJ1-4; D is uncertain. Here the CDR3 DNA reads TGTGCCACCACCCGGACGGGATTCGGGGAAAAACTGTTTTTT. Amino acids: CATTRTGFGEKLFF.